One T cell receptor beta chain is described in this entry. The antigen is unknown. The germline gene is not matched at one end of the junction; a read error may be the cause. Germline CDR1 SGHTA, CDR2 FQGNSA. The length of the CDR3 is 15 residues. Scientists ran DNA taken from cultured CD4+ T cells through the Oncomine TCR Beta short-read assay for sequencing. TCRdb re-called the PCR reads through MiXCR, storing one row per CDR3 protein. The sample has about 14,000 distinct CDR3 sequences, more than 55% seen once. The source of the sample is a study of vaccination and CD4 T cells after COVID-19. For the study at large: Vaccination of participants consisted of two doses of either BNT162b2 or mRNA-1273 vaccine.

Treatment here: roughly nine-day PBMC culture with coronavirus spike peptide pools or control peptides (ViraFEST assay). The V and J genes are TRBV7-2 and TRBJ1-6; TRBD1 might be the D (6 bases). What was sequenced was CD4+ T cells from blood, cultured in vitro. The receptor was isolated from a human donor who had recovered from COVID-19. The CDR3 region has the DNA TGTGCCAACAGCTTAGGGGGGTCTCCGAATTCACCCCTCCACTTT. Protein sequence: CANSLGGSPNSPLHF.